The 15 T cell receptor beta chains below come from one sample, sequenced in a study of regulatory T cells in long-lasting Graves disease (dated by TCRdb to 2020 to 2023). The time point tag for this specimen amounts to: newly diagnosed GD, antithyroid drugs for less than 3 months. RNA was extracted from PBMCs in TRIzol for both TCR sequencing and RNA sequencing. Library method: multiplex PCR. The instrument given in TCRdb is Illumina HiSeq 4000. iRepertoire HTBI primers and Arm-PCR amplification of CDR3 regions were used to construct TCR beta libraries. TCRdb itself trimmed the public reads at Q25 with fastp, ran MiXCR and retained productive beta chains. Rows are unified per CDR3 protein, each entry keeping the most common DNA and genes. The sample includes a few hundred thousand distinct CDR3 sequences, with approximately 12% observed a single time. The ten most abundant clones make up 18% of the sample.

The same data also contributed to another study, on T cells in Graves' hyperthyroidism and ophthalmopathy.

The source material was peripheral blood mononuclear cells (PBMCs), sampled at new diagnosis, from a patient treated with antithyroid drugs. All receptors come from a woman between 18 and 30 years old with Graves disease. Donor details come from another sample of the same person, matched by shared clones.

This clonotype was picked up a small number of times. This rearrangement joins TRBV6-1 to TRBJ2-7, with D perhaps TRBD1 (7 bases). Germline CDR1 is MNHNS and CDR2 is SASEGT. CDR3 length: 15 amino acids. Between the trimmed V and J ends, which lost 7 bases and 5 bases, there was a span of 21 bases. The DNA for the CDR3 is TGTGCCAGCACTCAGGTGGCAGGGGGGTTCGACGAGCAGTACTTC. It translates to CASTQVAGGFDEQYF.

This clonotype was recorded many times. J is TRBJ2-1 and V is TRBV3-1; tentative D call: TRBD2 (6 bases). Germline V gives CDR1 LGHDT, CDR2 YNNKEL (reference sequence). The CDR3 is 15 residues long. V lost 4 bases to trimming and J lost 1 base, with 11 bases between them. The CDR3 nucleotides are TGTGCCAGCAGCCCTGGGACTCAATCCTACAATGAGCAGTTCTTC. It yields the protein CASSPGTQSYNEQFF.

This clonotype was seen repeatedly, ten times or more. The CDR3 DNA sequence: TGTGCCAGCAGTGTGGCGGCCTACGAGCAGTACGTC. Its translation: CASSVAAYEQYV. The genes are TRBV2 and TRBJ2-7; D not certain. This CDR3 contains 12 residues. V gave up 4 bases and J gave up 2 bases, with 6 bases separating them. Germline values: CDR1 SNHLY, CDR2 FYNNEI.

This clonotype appeared a few times. The J gene is TRBJ2-1, the V gene TRBV20-1, with D possibly matching TRBD2 (5 bases). The germline V gene has CDR1 DFQATT and CDR2 SNEGSKA (reference sequence). This CDR3 contains 16 residues. Trimming took off 3 bases at V and 4 bases at J, with 19 bases between the two ends. CDR3 amino acids: CSASRSGIKGYNEQFF. The CDR3 nucleotides read TGCAGTGCTAGCCGGAGCGGAATAAAAGGATACAATGAGCAGTTCTTC.

This clonotype was counted a few times. This chain connects TRBV6-4 to TRBJ2-1; unclear D gene. V shed 2 bases and J shed 7 bases, with 9 bases lying between them. The CDR3 loop spans 13 amino acids. Germline CDR1 reads MRHNA; CDR2 reads SNTAGT. CDR3: CASSDVARNEQFF. The CDR3 nucleotides read TGTGCCAGCAGTGACGTCGCTCGGAATGAGCAGTTCTTC.

The rearrangement joins TRBV20-1 to TRBJ1-4; D is ambiguous. CDR1 is DFQATT, CDR2 SNEGSKA, per germline (reference sequence). V was trimmed by 1 base and J by 6 bases, leaving 15 bases between them. This CDR3 is 15 amino acids long. CDR3 in DNA: TGCAGTGCTAGAGCTCCGCAGAGTTGGTATGAAAAACTGTTTTTT. This sequence encodes CSARAPQSWYEKLFF.

This clonotype was detected many times. The chain employs TRBV27 and TRBJ2-1; 7 nucleotides line up with TRBD1. With V trimmed by 7 bases and J by 7 bases, 13 bases remained unmatched. The germline gives CDR1 MNHEY, CDR2 SMNVEV (reference sequence). CDR3 length: 15 amino acids. The CDR3 region has the DNA TGTGCCAGCACCCCGAACAGGGGATTATGGAATGAGCAGTTCTTC. Translated: CASTPNRGLWNEQFF.

This clonotype turned up a few times. This rearrangement joins TRBV19 to TRBJ1-2; 8 nucleotides agree with TRBD1. The germline CDR1 and CDR2 sequences are LNHDA and SQIVND (reference sequence). CDR3 length: 15 residues. With 5 bases clipped from V and 0 bases from J, the junction kept 5 bases outside the gene matches. CDR3 nucleotide sequence: TGTGCCAGTAGTCCGAAACAGGGGGCTAACTATGGCTACACCTTC. Encoded protein: CASSPKQGANYGYTF.

In its sample, this clonotype was seen many times. One end of the junction fails to match germline, which may point to a read error. This chain joins TRBV5-1 and TRBJ2-2; 8 bases map to TRBD2. The CDR3 covers 15 residues. Germline CDR1 is SGHRS and CDR2 is YFSETQ. The DNA of the CDR3 is TGTGCCAGCAGCCGAACTAGCGGAGTCACCGGGGAGCTGTTTTTT. Residues: CASSRTSGVTGELFF.

This clonotype was seen ten or more times. The V and J genes are TRBV20-1 and TRBJ2-1, with 8 bases matching TRBD2. V lost 7 bases to trimming and J lost 8 bases; unmatched junction nucleotides: 16. The CDR3 loop spans 15 amino acids. The germline V gene encodes CDR1 DFQATT and CDR2 SNEGSKA (reference sequence). CDR3 residues: CSVGRGGTRDYEQFF. The CDR3 nucleotides are TGCAGTGTCGGTCGTGGGGGGACTAGGGACTATGAGCAGTTCTTC.

V and J are TRBV19 and TRBJ2-7, with D perhaps being TRBD1 or TRBD2 (5 bases each). V shed 6 bases and J shed 2 bases, with 11 bases lying between them. Germline loops: CDR1 LNHDA, CDR2 SQIVND (reference sequence). The length of the CDR3 is 13 residues. CDR3 in amino acids: CASSRDPTYEQYF. CDR3 DNA sequence: TGTGCCAGTAGCCGGGACCCAACCTACGAGCAGTACTTC.

This clonotype was recorded at least ten times. V gene TRBV29-1 combines with J gene TRBJ1-4, with 9 bases that match TRBD1. Trimming removed 7 bases from V and 8 bases from J; junction bases left unmatched: 11. Germline CDR1 reads SQVTM; CDR2 reads ANQGSEA. The CDR3 runs to 14 residues. The CDR3 coding sequence is TGCAGCGCGTCCCGGGACAGGGAGCGAGAAAAACTGTTTTTT. This gives the protein CSASRDREREKLFF.

In its sample, this clonotype was seen many times. The rearrangement links TRBV11-2 to TRBJ2-7; a possible D gene is TRBD1 (6 bases). The CDR3 is 14 amino acids. Germline V gives CDR1 SGHAT, CDR2 FQNNGV. Trimming left V 4 bases short and J 1 base short, with 11 bases between. The CDR3: CASSWGRGSYEQYF. DNA of the CDR3: TGTGCCAGCAGCTGGGGCAGGGGATCCTACGAGCAGTACTTC.

This clonotype was seen ten or more times. The V and J genes are TRBV3-1 and TRBJ2-7, with 11 positions matching TRBD2. Per the germline V gene, CDR1 is LGHDT and CDR2 is YNNKEL (reference sequence). The trim removed 1 base at V and 2 bases at J, leaving 1 base unmatched. The CDR3 length is 15 residues. The CDR3: CASSQGGLAAYEQYF. CDR3 nucleotides: TGTGCCAGCAGCCAAGGGGGACTAGCGGCCTACGAGCAGTACTTC.

This clonotype has a count of ten or more. The J gene is TRBJ2-7, the V gene TRBV6-1; 7 bases agree with TRBD2. Trimming removed 7 bases from V and 4 bases from J; junction bases left unmatched: 13. This CDR3 comprises 15 residues. CDR1 and CDR2 from the germline V gene are MNHNS and SASEGT. The CDR3, as DNA: TGTGCCAGCACTCCCCGGCGGCGGGAGAGGTACGAGCAGTACTTC. Translated, it gives CASTPRRRERYEQYF.